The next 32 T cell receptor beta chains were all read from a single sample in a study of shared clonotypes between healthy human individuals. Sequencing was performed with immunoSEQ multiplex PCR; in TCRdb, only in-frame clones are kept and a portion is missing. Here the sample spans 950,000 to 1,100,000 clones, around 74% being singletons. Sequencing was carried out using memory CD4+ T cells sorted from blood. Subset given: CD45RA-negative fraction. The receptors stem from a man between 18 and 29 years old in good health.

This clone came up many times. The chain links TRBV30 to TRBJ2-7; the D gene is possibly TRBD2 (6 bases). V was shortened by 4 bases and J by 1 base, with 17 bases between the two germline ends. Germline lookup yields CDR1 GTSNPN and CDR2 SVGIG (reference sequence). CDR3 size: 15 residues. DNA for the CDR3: TGTGCCTGGACCCCTGGTCATAGCGGATCCTACGAGCAGTACTTC. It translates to CAWTPGHSGSYEQYF.

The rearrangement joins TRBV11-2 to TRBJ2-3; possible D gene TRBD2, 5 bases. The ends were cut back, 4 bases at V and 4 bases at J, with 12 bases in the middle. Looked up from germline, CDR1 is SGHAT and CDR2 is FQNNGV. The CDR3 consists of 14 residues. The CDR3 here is CASSWERLADTQYF. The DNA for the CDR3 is TGTGCCAGCAGCTGGGAGAGACTGGCAGATACGCAGTATTTT.

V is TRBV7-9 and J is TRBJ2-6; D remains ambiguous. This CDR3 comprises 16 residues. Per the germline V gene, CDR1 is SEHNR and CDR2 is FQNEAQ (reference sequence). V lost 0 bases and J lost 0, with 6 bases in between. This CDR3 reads CASSLAQRSGANVLTF. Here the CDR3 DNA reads TGTGCCAGCAGCTTAGCCCAGCGCTCTGGGGCCAACGTCCTGACTTTC.

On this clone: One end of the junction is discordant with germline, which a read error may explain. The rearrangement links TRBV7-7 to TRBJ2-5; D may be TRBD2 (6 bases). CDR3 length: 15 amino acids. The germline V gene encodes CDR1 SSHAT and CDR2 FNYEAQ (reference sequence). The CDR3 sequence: CASSSDCSRPGEQYF. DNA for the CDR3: TGTGCTAGCAGCTCGGATTGTAGCAGACCGGGAGAGCAGTACTTC.

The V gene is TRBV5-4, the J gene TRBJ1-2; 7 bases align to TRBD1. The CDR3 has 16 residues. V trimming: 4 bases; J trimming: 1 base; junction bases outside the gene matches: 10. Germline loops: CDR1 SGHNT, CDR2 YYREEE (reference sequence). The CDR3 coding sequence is TGTGCCAGCAGCCCCCCTGGGGGACAGATTAACTATGGCTACACCTTC. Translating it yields CASSPPGGQINYGYTF.

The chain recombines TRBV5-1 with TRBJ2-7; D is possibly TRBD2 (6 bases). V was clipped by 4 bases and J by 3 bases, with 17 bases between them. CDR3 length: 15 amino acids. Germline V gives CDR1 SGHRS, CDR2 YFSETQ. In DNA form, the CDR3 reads TGCGCCAGCAGCGCTACACCGGGAGCACTCTACGAGCAGTACTTC. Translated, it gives CASSATPGALYEQYF.

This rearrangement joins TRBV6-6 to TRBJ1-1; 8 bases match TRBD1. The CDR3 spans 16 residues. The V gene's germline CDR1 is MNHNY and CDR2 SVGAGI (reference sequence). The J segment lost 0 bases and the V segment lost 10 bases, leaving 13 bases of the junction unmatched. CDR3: CATSLDRVLMNTEAFF. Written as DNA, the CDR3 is TGTGCCACCTCCCTGGACAGGGTGCTTATGAACACTGAAGCTTTCTTT.

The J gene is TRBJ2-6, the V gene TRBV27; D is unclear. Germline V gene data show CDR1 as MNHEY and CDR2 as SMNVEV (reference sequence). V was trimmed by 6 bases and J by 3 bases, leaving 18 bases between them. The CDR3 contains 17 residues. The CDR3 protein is CASSRLLEWRGANVLTF. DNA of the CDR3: TGTGCCAGCAGCCGTCTCCTTGAGTGGCGTGGGGCCAACGTCCTGACTTTC.

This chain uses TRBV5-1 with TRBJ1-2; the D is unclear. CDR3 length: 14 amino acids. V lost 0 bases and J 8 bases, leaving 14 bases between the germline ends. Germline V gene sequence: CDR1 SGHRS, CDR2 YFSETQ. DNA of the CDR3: TGCGCCAGCAGCTTGGAGAGAGGGAATCAGGGCTACACCTTC. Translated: CASSLERGNQGYTF. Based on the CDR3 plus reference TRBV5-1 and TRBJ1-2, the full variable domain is KAGVTQTPRYLIKTRGQQVTLSCSPISGHRSVSWYQQTPGQGLQFLFEYFSETQRNKGNFPGRFSGRQFSNSRSEMNVSTLELGDSALYLCASSLERGNQGYTFGSGTRLTVV.

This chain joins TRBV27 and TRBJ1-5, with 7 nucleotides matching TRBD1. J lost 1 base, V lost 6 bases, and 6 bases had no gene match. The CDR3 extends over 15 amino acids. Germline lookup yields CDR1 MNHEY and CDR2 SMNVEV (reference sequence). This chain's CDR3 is CASSPETGSNQPQHF. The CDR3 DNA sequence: TGTGCCAGCAGCCCCGAGACAGGGAGCAATCAGCCCCAGCATTTT.

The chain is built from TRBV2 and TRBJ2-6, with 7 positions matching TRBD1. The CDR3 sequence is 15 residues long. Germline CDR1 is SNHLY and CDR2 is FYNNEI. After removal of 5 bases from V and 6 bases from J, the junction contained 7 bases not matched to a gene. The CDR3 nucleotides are TGTGCCAGCAGTCCCCAGACAGGGTCGGCCAACGTCCTGACTTTC. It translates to CASSPQTGSANVLTF.

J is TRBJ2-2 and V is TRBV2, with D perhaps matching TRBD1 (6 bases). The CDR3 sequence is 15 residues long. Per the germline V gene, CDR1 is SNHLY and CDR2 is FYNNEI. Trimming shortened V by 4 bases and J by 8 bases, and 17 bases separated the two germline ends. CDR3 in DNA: TGTGCCAGCAGTGGTTGGGACATATTGGTTGGGGAGCTGTTTTTT. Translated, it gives CASSGWDILVGELFF.

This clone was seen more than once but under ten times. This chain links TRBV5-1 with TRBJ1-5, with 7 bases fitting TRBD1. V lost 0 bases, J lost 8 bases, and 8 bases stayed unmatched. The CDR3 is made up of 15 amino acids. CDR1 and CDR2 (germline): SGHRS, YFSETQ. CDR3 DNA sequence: TGCGCCAGCAGCTTGGCAGGAGGGGGCAGGGAGCCCCAGCATTTT. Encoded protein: CASSLAGGGREPQHF.

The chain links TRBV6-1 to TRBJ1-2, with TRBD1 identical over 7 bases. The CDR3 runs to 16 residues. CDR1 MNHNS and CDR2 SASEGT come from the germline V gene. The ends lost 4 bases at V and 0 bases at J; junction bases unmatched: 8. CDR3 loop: CASSAAGGGSNYGYTF. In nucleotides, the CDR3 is TGTGCCAGCAGTGCGGCAGGGGGTGGCTCTAACTATGGCTACACCTTC.

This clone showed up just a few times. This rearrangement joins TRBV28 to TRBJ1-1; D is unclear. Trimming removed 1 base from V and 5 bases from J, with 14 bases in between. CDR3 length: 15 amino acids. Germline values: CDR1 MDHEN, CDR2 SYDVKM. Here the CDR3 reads CASSLSSGRYTEAFF. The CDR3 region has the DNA TGTGCCAGCAGTTTATCCTCTGGCCGGTATACTGAAGCTTTCTTT.

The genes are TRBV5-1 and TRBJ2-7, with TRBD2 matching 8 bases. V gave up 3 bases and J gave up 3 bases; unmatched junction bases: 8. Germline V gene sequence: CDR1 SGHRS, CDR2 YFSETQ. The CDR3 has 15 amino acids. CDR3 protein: CASSSRREGLYEQYF. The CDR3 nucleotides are TGCGCCAGCAGCTCCCGCCGGGAGGGCCTCTACGAGCAGTACTTC.

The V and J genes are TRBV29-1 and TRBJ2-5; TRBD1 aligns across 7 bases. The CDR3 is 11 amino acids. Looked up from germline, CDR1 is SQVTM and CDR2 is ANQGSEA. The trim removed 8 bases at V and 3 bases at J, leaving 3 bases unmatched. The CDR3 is CSSGQEETQYF. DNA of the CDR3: TGCAGCTCCGGACAGGAAGAGACCCAGTACTTC.

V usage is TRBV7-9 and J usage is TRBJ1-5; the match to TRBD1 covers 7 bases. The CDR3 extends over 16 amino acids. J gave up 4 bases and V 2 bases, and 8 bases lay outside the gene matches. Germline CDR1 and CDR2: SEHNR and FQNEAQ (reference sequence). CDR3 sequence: CASSLSTGNENQPQHF. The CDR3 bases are TGTGCCAGCAGCTTATCGACAGGGAATGAGAATCAGCCCCAGCATTTT.

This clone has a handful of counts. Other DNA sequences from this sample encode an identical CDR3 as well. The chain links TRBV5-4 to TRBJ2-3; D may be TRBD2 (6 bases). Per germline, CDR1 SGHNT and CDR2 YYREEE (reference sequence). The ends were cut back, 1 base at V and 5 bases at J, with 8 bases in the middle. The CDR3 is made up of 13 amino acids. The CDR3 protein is CASSLPGVDTQYF. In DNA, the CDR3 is TGTGCCAGCAGCTTGCCGGGGGTAGATACGCAGTATTTT.

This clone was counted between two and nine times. The DNA of the CDR3 is TGTGCCAGCAGCGAGAAAGGGACAGGTTCGGTACACTCACCCCTCCACTTT. It encodes CASSEKGTGSVHSPLHF. The chain has TRBV5-4 and TRBJ1-6; 8 positions match TRBD1. The germline V gene encodes CDR1 SGHNT and CDR2 YYREEE (reference sequence). J gave up 10 bases and V 4 bases, and 16 bases lay outside the gene matches. CDR3 length: 17 amino acids.

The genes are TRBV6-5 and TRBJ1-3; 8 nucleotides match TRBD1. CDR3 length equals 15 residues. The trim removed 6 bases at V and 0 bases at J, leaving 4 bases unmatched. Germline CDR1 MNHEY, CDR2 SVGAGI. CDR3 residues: CASSQGAGSGNTIYF. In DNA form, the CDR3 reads TGTGCCAGCAGCCAGGGGGCCGGCTCTGGAAACACCATATATTTT.

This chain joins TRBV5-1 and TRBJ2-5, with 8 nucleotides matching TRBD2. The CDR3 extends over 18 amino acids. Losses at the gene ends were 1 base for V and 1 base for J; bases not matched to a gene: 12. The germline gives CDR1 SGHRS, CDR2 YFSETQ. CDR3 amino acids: CASSLSGGRGSVQETQYF. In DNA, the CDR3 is TGCGCCAGCAGCTTGTCGGGGGGGCGCGGGTCCGTCCAAGAGACCCAGTACTTC.

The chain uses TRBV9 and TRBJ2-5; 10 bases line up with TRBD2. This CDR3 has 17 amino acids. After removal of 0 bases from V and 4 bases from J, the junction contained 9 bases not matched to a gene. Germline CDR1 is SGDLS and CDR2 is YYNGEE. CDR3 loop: CASSVGKSGGVGETQYF. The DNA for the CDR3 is TGTGCCAGCAGCGTAGGAAAAAGCGGGGGGGTCGGAGAGACCCAGTACTTC. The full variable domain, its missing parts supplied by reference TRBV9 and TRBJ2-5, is DSGVTQTPKHLITATGQRVTLRCSPRSGDLSVYWYQQSLDQGLQFLIQYYNGEERAKGNILERFSAQQFPDLHSELNLSSLELGDSALYFCASSVGKSGGVGETQYFGPGTRLLVL.

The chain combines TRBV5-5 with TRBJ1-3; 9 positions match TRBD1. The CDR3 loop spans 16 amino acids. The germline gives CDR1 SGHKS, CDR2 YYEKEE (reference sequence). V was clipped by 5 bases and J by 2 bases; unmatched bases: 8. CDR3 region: CASRLQQGATGNTIYF. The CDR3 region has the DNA TGTGCCAGCAGACTTCAACAGGGGGCCACTGGAAACACCATATATTTT.

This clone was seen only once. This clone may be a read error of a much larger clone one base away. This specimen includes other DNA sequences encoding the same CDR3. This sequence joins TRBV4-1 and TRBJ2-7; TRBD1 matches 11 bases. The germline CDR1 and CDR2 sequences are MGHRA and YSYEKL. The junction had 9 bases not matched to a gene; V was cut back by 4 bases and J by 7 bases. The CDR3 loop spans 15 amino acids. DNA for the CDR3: TGCGCCAGCAGCCTTGGACAGGGGGCCCTCTATGAGCAGTACTTC. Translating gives CASSLGQGALYEQYF.

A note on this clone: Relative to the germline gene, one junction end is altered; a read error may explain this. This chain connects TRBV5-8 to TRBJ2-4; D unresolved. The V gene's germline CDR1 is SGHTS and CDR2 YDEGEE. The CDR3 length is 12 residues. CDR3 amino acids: CRMHLAKNIQYF. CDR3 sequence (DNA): TGCAGAATGCACCTAGCCAAAAACATTCAGTACTTC.

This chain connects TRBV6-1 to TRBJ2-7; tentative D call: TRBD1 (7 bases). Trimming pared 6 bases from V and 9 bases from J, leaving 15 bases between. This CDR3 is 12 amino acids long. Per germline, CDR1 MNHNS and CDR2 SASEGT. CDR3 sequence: CASRNPGGGQYF. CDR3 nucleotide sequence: TGTGCCAGCAGGAACCCAGGGGGAGGGCAGTACTTC.

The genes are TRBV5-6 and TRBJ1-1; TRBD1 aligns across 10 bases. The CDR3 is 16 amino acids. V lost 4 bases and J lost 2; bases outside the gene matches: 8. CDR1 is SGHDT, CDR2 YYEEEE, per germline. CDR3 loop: CASSVRDRGRNTEAFF. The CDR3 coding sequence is TGTGCCAGCAGCGTCCGGGACAGGGGAAGAAACACTGAAGCTTTCTTT.

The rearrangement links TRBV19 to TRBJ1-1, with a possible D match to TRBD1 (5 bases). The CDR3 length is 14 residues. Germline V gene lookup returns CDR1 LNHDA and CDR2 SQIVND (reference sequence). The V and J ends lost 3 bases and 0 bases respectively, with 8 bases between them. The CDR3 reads CASSMWDVNTEAFF. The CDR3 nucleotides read TGTGCCAGTAGTATGTGGGACGTGAACACTGAAGCTTTCTTT. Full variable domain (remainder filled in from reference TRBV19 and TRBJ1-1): DGGITQSPKYLFRKEGQNVTLSCEQNLNHDAMYWYRQDPGQGLRLIYYSQIVNDFQKGDIAEGYSVSREKKESFPLTVTSAQKNPTAFYLCASSMWDVNTEAFFGQGTRLTVV.

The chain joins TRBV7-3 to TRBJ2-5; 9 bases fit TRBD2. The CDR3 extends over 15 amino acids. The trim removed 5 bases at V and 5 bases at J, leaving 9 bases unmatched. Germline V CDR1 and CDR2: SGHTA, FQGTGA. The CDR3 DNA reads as TGTGCCAGCAGCGAATCCGGGACTAGCAGGGAGACCCAGTACTTC. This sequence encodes CASSESGTSRETQYF.

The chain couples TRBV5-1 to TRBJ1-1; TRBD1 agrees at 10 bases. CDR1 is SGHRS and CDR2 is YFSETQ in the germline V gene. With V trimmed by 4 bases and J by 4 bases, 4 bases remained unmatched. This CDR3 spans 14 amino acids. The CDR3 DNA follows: TGCGCCAGCAGCATGGGACAGGGGCCCACTGAAGCTTTCTTT. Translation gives CASSMGQGPTEAFF.

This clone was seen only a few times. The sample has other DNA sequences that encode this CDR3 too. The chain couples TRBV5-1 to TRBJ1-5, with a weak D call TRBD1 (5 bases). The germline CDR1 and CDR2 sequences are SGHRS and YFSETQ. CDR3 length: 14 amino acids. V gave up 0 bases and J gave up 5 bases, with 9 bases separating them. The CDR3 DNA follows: TGCGCCAGCAGCTTGGCCGGGGGTTATCAGCCCCAGCATTTT. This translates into CASSLAGGYQPQHF.